This T cell receptor beta chain was captured in a study of OX40 agonist ivuxolimab in advanced cancers. The V segment lost 2 bases and the J segment 5 bases; nucleotides outside the gene matches: 4. This CDR3 has 14 residues. In germline, CDR1 is MNHEY, CDR2 SVGAGI. The repertoire was sequenced with immunoSEQ multiplex PCR; TCRdb's copy has only in-frame clones and lacks some. The data show some 17,000 clones, 85% to 90% seen once. Source: CD4+ or CD8+ T cells sorted from blood, taken in a trial of the OX40 agonist ivuxolimab. This sequence joins TRBV6-5 and TRBJ1-1, with 8 positions matching TRBD1. The sequence derives from an adult with an advanced solid tumor such as melanoma, head and neck, liver or kidney cancer. This CDR3 is CASSYRTGRTEAFF. In DNA, the CDR3 is TGTGCCAGCAGTTACCGGACAGGGAGGACTGAAGCTTTCTTT.